The entry that follows covers one T cell receptor (beta chain) sequence. Its antigen is unidentified. The data originate from a study of T cell responses to AZD1222 COVID-19 vaccine. V lost 4 bases to trimming and J lost 3 bases; unmatched junction nucleotides: 6. The CDR3 runs to 14 residues. CDR1 is LGHDT, CDR2 YNNKEL, per germline (reference sequence). Study observations and caveats: Variant regions that are unmutated are reportedly the target of nearly half of spike-specific TCRs. It should be noted that donors were predominantly white British and more often female, and clonal diversity was possibly underestimated. Seropositive AZD1222 recipients at baseline numbered only five or six.

Sequencing was performed with immunoSEQ multiplex PCR; in TCRdb, only in-frame clones are kept and a portion is missing. The sample carries 90,000 to 150,000 clones, 88% recorded once. The origin of this receptor is an adult in good health. The specimen comprised peripheral blood, sampled on day 0 of AZD1222 vaccination. The chain combines TRBV3-1 (or the pseudogene TRBV3-2) with TRBJ2-7; 7 bases are shared with TRBD1. The CDR3 here is CASSLTGDLYEQYF. Here the CDR3 DNA reads TGTGCCAGCAGCCTCACAGGGGACCTCTACGAGCAGTACTTC.